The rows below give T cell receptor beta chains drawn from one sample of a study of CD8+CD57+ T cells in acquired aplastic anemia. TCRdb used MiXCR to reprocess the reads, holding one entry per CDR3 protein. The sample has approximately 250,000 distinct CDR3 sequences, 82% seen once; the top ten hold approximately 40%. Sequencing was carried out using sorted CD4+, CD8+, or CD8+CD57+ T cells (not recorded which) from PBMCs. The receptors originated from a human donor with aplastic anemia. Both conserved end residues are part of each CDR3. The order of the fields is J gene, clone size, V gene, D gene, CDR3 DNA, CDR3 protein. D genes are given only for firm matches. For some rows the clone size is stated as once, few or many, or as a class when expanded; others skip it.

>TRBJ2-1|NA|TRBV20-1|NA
TGCAGTGCAACCGGGCCGGGCTCCTACAATGAGCAGTTCTTC
CSATGPGSYNEQFF
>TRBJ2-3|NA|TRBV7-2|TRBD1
TGTGCCAGCAGCTTTCGTCCAGACGGGACAGCCCTTCACTATTTT
CASSFRPDGTALHYF
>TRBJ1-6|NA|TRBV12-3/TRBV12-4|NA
TGTGCCAGCAGTTTTAACAGGGTAGATTCACCCCTCCACTTT
CASSFNRVDSPLHF
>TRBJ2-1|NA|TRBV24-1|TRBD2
TGTGCCACCGGGACTAGCGGCGGGCAAGAGGCCCAGTTCTTC
CATGTSGGQEAQFF
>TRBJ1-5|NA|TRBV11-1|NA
TGTGCCAGCAGAATTGCGCTGACTGGCAATCAGCCCCAGCATTTT
CASRIALTGNQPQHF
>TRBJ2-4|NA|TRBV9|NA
TGTGCCAGCAGCGCCGGGACCGCCCGAGATCAGCCCCAGTACTTC
CASSAGTARDQPQYF
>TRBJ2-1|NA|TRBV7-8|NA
TGTGCCAGCAGCTTAGCTACAGACCCTAATAGCAATCAGTCCTTC
CASSLATDPNSNQSF
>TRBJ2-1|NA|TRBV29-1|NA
TGCAGCGTTGAAGATGACAGGTCCCCCTACAATGAGCAGTTCTTC
CSVEDDRSPYNEQFF
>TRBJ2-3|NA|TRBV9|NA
NA
CASGLAGDLQYFDF
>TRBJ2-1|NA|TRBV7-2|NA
TGTGCCAGCAGCGTAGGGGGAGGTCACGATACGCAGTTC
CASSVGGGHDTQF
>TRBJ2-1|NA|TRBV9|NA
NA
CASGGAWNIQYFEQFF
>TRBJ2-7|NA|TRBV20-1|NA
TGCAGTGCTAGTGTGAGCCAGACCTACGAGCAGTACTTC
CSASVSQTYEQYF
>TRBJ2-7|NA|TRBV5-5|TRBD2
TGCGCCAGCAGCTTAGAGCGGGAATACGAGCAGTACTTC
CASSLEREYEQYF
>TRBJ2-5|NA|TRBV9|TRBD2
TGTGCCAGCACTAGCGGACTCGCGTTGTCTACAGACTTC
CASTSGLALSTDF
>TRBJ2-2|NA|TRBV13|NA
TGTGCCAGCAGTGTTGTACCCGGGGAGCTGTTTTTT
CASSVVPGELFF
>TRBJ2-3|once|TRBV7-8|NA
TGTGCCAGCAGCTTCGGGGGAGGTCCCACGACGCAGTTT
CASSFGGGPTTQF
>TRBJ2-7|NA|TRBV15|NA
TGTGCCAGCAGCGTACGGGGGCTCTCCTACGAGCAGTACTTC
CASSVRGLSYEQYF
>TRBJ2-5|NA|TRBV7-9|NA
NA
CASSFGQGARNTEYF
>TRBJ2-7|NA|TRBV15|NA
TGTGCCACCAGCTGGGGCTCAAGTCCAGATACGCAGTACTTC
CATSWGSSPDTQYF
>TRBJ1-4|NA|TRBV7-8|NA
TGCGCCAGCAGCTTAGCGAGAGGCTTTAATGAAAAACTGTTTTTT
CASSLARGFNEKLFF
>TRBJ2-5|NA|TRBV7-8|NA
TGTGCCAACAGGGTAGCGGCGTGTCACGATACGCAGTATTTC
CANRVAACHDTQYF
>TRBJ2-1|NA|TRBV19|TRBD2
TGTGCCAGTAGAACAGCGCGGGGGGCCTACAATGAGCAGTTCTTC
CASRTARGAYNEQFF
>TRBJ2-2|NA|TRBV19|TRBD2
TGTGCCAGTAGTATCACTAGCGGGGAGCTGGTTTTT
CASSITSGELVF
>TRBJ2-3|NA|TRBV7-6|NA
TGTGCCAGCACCCTAGGGGGAGGCCCCTATACGGCCAATTTT
CASTLGGGPYTANF
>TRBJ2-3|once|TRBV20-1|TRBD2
TGCAGTGCTAAAATACTAGCGTCCACAGATACGCAGTATTTT
CSAKILASTDTQYF
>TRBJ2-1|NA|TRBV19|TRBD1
TGTGCCAGTAGTGTGACAGGGGGATCTTGCAATGAGCAGTTCTTC
CASSVTGGSCNEQFF
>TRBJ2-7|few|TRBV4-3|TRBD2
TGCGCCAGCAGACTAGCGGGGTACGAGCAGTACTTC
CASRLAGYEQYF
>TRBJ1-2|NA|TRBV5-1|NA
TGCGCCAGCAGCTTGGATCCAGCGGGGCTCGTATATGGCTACACCTTC
CASSLDPAGLVYGYTF
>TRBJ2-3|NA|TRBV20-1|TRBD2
TGCAGCGCTCCGGGGGGGACCACAGGTACGCAGTATTTT
CSAPGGTTGTQYF
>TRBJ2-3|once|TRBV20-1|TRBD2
TGCAGCGCGGACCACGCGGGAGGTACAGATACGCAGTATTTT
CSADHAGGTDTQYF
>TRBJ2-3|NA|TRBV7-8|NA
TGTGCCAGCAGCTTCGCGGGCACAGCCAATAAGTATTTT
CASSFAGTANKYF
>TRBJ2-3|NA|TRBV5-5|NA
TGTGCCAGCAGCCAAGGGGCAGGTCCCGATACGCAGTATTTT
CASSQGAGPDTQYF
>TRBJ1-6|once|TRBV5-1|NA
TGCGCCAGCAGCTGGGACTATAATTCACCCCTCCACTTT
CASSWDYNSPLHF
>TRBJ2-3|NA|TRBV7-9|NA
TGTGCCAGCAGCTTAGCGGGAGGACTGCAAACGACCCAGTTT
CASSLAGGLQTTQF
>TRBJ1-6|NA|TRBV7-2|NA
TGTGCCAGCAGCTCGGGGACAAAGAGCGGATATACCCACCACTTT
CASSSGTKSGYTHHF
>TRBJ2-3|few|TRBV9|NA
NA
CASGVAGGIQYFDF
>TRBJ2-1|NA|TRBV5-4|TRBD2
TGTGCCAGCAGCTTTACTAGCGTCCCCTCGAATGAGCAGTTCTTC
CASSFTSVPSNEQFF
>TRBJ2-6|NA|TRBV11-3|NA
TGTGCCAGCAGCTTAGAGCTGAGATACGGGGCCAACGTCCTGACTTTC
CASSLELRYGANVLTF
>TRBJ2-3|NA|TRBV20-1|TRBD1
TGCAGCGCTAGAGAAGCAGACAGGGACAATACGCAGTATTTT
CSAREADRDNTQYF
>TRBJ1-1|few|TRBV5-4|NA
TGTGCCAGTAGCTTTACTAGCGGACAGTCGATGAACACTGAAGCTTTCTTT
CASSFTSGQSMNTEAFF
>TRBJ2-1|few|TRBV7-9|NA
TGTGCCAGCAGCCTACAAGGGGGGGCCCGGGATAAGTATTTCTTC
CASSLQGGARDKYFF
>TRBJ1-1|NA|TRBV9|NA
TGTGCCAGCAGCGTAGTTGATTTTGGGGCGACTGATGCTTTCTTT
CASSVVDFGATDAFF
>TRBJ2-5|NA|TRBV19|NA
TGTGCCAGTAGTCGGGGGGAGACCCAGTACTTC
CASSRGETQYF
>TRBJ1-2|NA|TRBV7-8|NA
TGTGCCAGCAGCTTTGAGACAGACGGGCCAGCCCATGGCTACACCTTC
CASSFETDGPAHGYTF
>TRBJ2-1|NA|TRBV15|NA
TGTGCCACCAGCAGAGTGGGGAGGGGGCAGGGTGAGCAGTTCTTC
CATSRVGRGQGEQFF
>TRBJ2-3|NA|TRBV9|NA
NA
CASSVAGGTQYFYF
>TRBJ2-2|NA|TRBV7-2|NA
TGTGCCAGCAGCCTACCCGGACGGGGAACCGGGGAGCTGTTTTTT
CASSLPGRGTGELFF
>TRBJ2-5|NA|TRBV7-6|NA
TGTGCCAGCAGCATAGGCAGACAGCAGGCTACTCAAAACTTC
CASSIGRQQATQNF
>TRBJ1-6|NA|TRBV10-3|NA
TGTGCCACGAAGGCCAGGGATAATTCACCCCTCCACTTT
CATKARDNSPLHF
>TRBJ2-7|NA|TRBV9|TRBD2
TGTGCCAGCAGCGTGGATGGGGGGGGAGGCGAGACCTACTTC
CASSVDGGGGETYF
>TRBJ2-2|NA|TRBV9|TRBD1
TGTGCCAGTAAGACAGGGCCCGGGGAGCTGTTTTTT
CASKTGPGELFF
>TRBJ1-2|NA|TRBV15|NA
TGTGCCACCAGCAGAGGGTCAGGTTATCTCCCCCAGACCTTC
CATSRGSGYLPQTF
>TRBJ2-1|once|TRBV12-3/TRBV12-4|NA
TGTGTCAGCAGCTTTACCGACCCCCGGGACTCCCGCTACAATGAGCAGTTTTTT
CVSSFTDPRDSRYNEQFF
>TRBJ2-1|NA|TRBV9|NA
TGTGCCAGCAGCGTAGGGGGCTGGAACGATCAGCCTCAGCAGTTCTTC
CASSVGGWNDQPQQFF
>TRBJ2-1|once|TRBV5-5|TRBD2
TGTGCCAGCAGCTCCCCAAAGAGCGGGGGGAGCGATGAGCAGTTCTTC
CASSSPKSGGSDEQFF
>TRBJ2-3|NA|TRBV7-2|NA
TGTGCCACCAGTGATGAGAAAACAGGTACCGAAGAGTTT
CATSDEKTGTEEF
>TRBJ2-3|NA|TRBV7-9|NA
TGTGCCAGCAGCCTCGCCCTGATAGATGCGCAGTATTTT
CASSLALIDAQYF
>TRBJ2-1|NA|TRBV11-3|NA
TGTGCCAGCAGCTTAGGTCTAGCAGACGGTCAGGATGAGCAGTTCTTC
CASSLGLADGQDEQFF